This passage covers 5 T cell receptor beta chains from one sample sequenced in a study of glioma-infiltrating T cells. Amplification of TCR alpha and beta CDR3 regions from RNA used iRepertoire nested multiplex PCR. One entry per CDR3 protein, called by TCRdb with MiXCR from the multiplex PCR reads. The sample includes more than 350,000 distinct CDR3 sequences, roughly two fifths of them seen just once. The material sequenced was glioma tissue, nonneoplastic brain tissue, or PBMCs (not recorded which). Receptors were obtained from a human donor with low-grade glioma or glioblastoma, undergoing nonglioma brain surgery, or in good health (not recorded which).

V is TRBV4-3 and J is TRBJ2-3; 9 positions match TRBD1. The CDR3 runs to 16 residues. From germline, CDR1 is LGHNA and CDR2 YSLEER. The junction had 8 bases not matched to a gene; V was cut back by 2 bases and J by 5 bases. CDR3 sequence (DNA): TGCGCCAGCAGCCAAAGAGGGGACAGGGTCATAGATACGCAGTATTTT. It yields the protein CASSQRGDRVIDTQYF.

As for this clonotype: This may be a read error, as it is one base from a much larger clone. This rearrangement joins TRBV7-2 to TRBJ1-1; 8 nucleotides align to TRBD1. The CDR3 loop spans 14 amino acids. Germline CDR1 reads SGHTA; CDR2 reads FQGNSA. The CDR3 bases are TGTGCCAGCAGCCCTCGGACAGGGAACACTGAAGCTTTATTT. It encodes CASSPRTGNTEALF.

Regarding this clonotype: A single base separates this from a much larger clone, so it may be a read error. The chain uses TRBV27 and TRBJ2-7, with 9 bases fitting TRBD1. The CDR3 has 15 amino acids. Germline V gene lookup returns CDR1 MNHEY and CDR2 SMNVEV (reference sequence). CDR3 in amino acids: CASRGTGTGPYKQYF. In DNA, the CDR3 is TGTGCCAGCAGGGGGACCGGGACAGGGCCCTACAAGCAGTACTTC.

This clonotype came up many times. This rearrangement joins TRBV6-2 or TRBV6-3 to TRBJ2-5, with 16 positions matching TRBD2. Germline CDR1 MNHEY, CDR2 SVGEGT. Trimming took 6 bases from V and 4 from J; bases not matched to a gene: 8. CDR3 size: 17 residues. The CDR3 sequence is CASSQGTSGRAAETQYF. As DNA, the CDR3 is TGTGCCAGCAGCCAAGGGACTAGCGGGAGGGCCGCAGAGACCCAGTACTTC.

In its sample, this clonotype was seen many times. The chain carries TRBV6-4 and TRBJ1-2; D not certain. V was shortened by 3 bases and J by 4 bases, with 12 bases between the two germline ends. This CDR3 comprises 14 residues. Germline assignment: CDR1 MRHNA and CDR2 SNTAGT. This chain's CDR3 is CASSEEEGSYGYTF. CDR3 DNA sequence: TGTGCCAGCAGTGAGGAGGAGGGTAGCTATGGCTACACCTTC.